This TCR beta chain was sequenced for a study of regulatory T cells in long-lasting Graves disease. Study conclusions and caveats: Persistent cases of Graves' showed reduced TCR diversity relative to newly diagnosed patients. Persistent disease samples used TRBV28, TRBJ1-2 and TRBJ2-5 preferentially.

iRepertoire HTBI primers and Arm-PCR of CDR3 regions built TCR beta libraries. Methods used by the authors: Detected in the samples were around 62 TRBV and about 15 TRBJ segments. TCRdb independently ran MiXCR on the multiplex PCR reads; one entry per CDR3 protein. The V and J calls and clone size are TCRdb's, not the authors'. In the table there are around 460,000 distinct CDR3 sequences, about 22% of which are singletons. A few counts support this clonotype. No antigen is known for it. The junction had 14 bases not matched to a gene; V was cut back by 6 bases and J by 3 bases. Germline CDR1 reads MGHDK; CDR2 reads SYGVNS. CDR3 length equals 16 residues. The time point is: persistent/refractory GD, antithyroid drugs over 5 years with positive TRAb. PBMC-derived RNA was used for the TCR library.

The sample consisted of peripheral blood mononuclear cells (PBMCs), taken when the disease was refractory, from a patient treated with antithyroid drugs. The chain recombines TRBV25-1 with TRBJ2-7, with 7 nucleotides matching TRBD2. The clonotype comes from a female donor with Graves disease. CDR3 sequence reads: CASSPPGEGRFYEQYF. The CDR3 DNA is TGTGCCAGCAGCCCACCTGGGGAGGGAAGATTCTACGAGCAGTACTTC.